These 29 T cell receptor beta chains were sequenced from one sample in a study of shared clonotypes between healthy human individuals (dated by TCRdb to the early 2020s). CD8 naive samples were CD45RO-negative cells positively selected for CCR7, giving a CD45RA+CCR7+ population that excluded TemRA cells. Libraries were made using the immunoSEQ multiplex PCR assay. TCRdb provides this immuneACCESS table in a form limited to in-frame rearrangements. Some clones are lacking; in checked studies, under half of them reflect an unresolved V gene, and why the rest are absent is not known. This sample comprises about 2.1 million clones, roughly 91% of them detected only once. About 1.5% of the sample rests with the top ten. Sequencing was carried out using naive CD8+ T cells from PBMCs. The cell subset or site label here, explained by the study, means: CD45RA+CCR7+. These receptor sequences come from a man younger than 35 in good health. Some clones in this sample may be carry-over from other donors' samples.

The CDR3 is CAISVGESYEQYF. The CDR3 DNA follows: TGTGCCATCAGTGTCGGGGAGAGCTACGAGCAGTACTTC. The chain joins TRBV10-3 to TRBJ2-7; D is possibly TRBD2 (5 bases). V was cut by 4 bases and J by 3 bases, with 10 bases left in between. This CDR3 has 13 residues. CDR1 is ENHRY, CDR2 SYGVKD, per germline.

This chain joins TRBV18 and TRBJ2-5; D ambiguous. The CDR3 has 15 amino acids. Germline lookup yields CDR1 KGHSH and CDR2 LQKENI. V lost 2 bases and J 0 bases, leaving 10 bases between the germline ends. The CDR3: CASSPIVTHQETQYF. The CDR3 DNA sequence: TGTGCCAGCTCACCAATAGTCACCCACCAAGAGACCCAGTACTTC. The complete variable domain, with remaining parts taken from reference TRBV18 and TRBJ2-5, reads NAGVMQNPRHLVRRRGQEARLRCSPMKGHSHVYWYRQLPEEGLKFMVYLQKENIIDESGMPKERFSAEFPKEGPSILRIQQVVRGDSAAYFCASSPIVTHQETQYFGPGTRLLVL.

This clone appeared a few times. Within the sample, other DNA sequences also encode this same CDR3. The chain is built from TRBV27 and TRBJ2-7; the D is unclear. The CDR3 loop spans 12 amino acids. Germline V gives CDR1 MNHEY, CDR2 SMNVEV (reference sequence). Trimming took off 0 bases at V and 3 bases at J, with 3 bases between the two ends. The CDR3 here is CASSLSGYEQYF. CDR3 DNA sequence: TGTGCCAGCAGTTTATCAGGCTACGAGCAGTACTTC.

Concerning this clone itself: The same CDR3 can be traced to other DNA sequences in this sample. CDR3 coding DNA: TGTGCCAGCAGCACCCGGACAGGGGAAGAGACCCAGTACTTC. Protein sequence: CASSTRTGEETQYF. This chain connects TRBV7-9 to TRBJ2-5; 9 bases map to TRBD1. Germline loops: CDR1 SEHNR, CDR2 FQNEAQ (reference sequence). Trimming at V came to 5 bases and at J to 3 bases, leaving 4 bases not matched to a gene. CDR3 length equals 14 residues. Drawing the rest from reference TRBV7-9 and TRBJ2-5, the complete variable domain is DTGVSQNPRHKITKRGQNVTFRCDPISEHNRLYWYRQTLGQGPEFLTYFQNEAQLEKSRLLSDRFSAERPKGSFSTLEIQRTEQGDSAMYLCASSTRTGEETQYFGPGTRLLVL.

A word on this clone: Other DNA sequences from this sample encode an identical CDR3 as well. The gene calls are TRBV13 and TRBJ2-7; 14 positions match TRBD2. The CDR3 has 15 residues. Germline lookup yields CDR1 PRHDT and CDR2 FYEKMQ (reference sequence). V was clipped by 5 bases and J by 3 bases; unmatched bases: 3. CDR3 protein: CASSPGLAGVYEQYF. The CDR3, as DNA: TGTGCCAGCAGCCCGGGACTAGCGGGAGTCTACGAGCAGTACTTC.

The J gene is TRBJ1-4, the V gene TRBV9; maybe TRBD1 (5 bases). V gave up 4 bases and J gave up 10 bases, with 14 bases separating them. The CDR3 runs to 13 residues. Germline V CDR1 and CDR2: SGDLS, YYNGEE. Written as DNA, the CDR3 is TGTGCCAGCAGCCCGATAGGGGAGGGAAAACTGTTTTTT. Its protein product is CASSPIGEGKLFF.

V usage is TRBV19 and J usage is TRBJ2-1; no definite D call. The germline V gene has CDR1 LNHDA and CDR2 SQIVND (reference sequence). This CDR3 is 12 amino acids long. V was clipped by 6 bases and J by 7 bases, with 10 bases between them. CDR3 bases: TGTGCCAGTAGCGATATCGGGAATGAGCAGTTCTTC. It yields the protein CASSDIGNEQFF.

The rearrangement links TRBV27 to TRBJ2-3, with D perhaps given as TRBD1 or TRBD2 (6 bases each). The CDR3 is made up of 14 amino acids. Germline loops: CDR1 MNHEY, CDR2 SMNVEV (reference sequence). Trimming took 7 bases from V and 6 from J, leaving 17 bases between them. CDR3 bases: TGTGCCAGCAAAGAGTGGGGGGCGGAGGATACGCAGTATTTT. This gives the protein CASKEWGAEDTQYF.

The J gene is TRBJ2-2, the V gene TRBV7-2, with 7 bases lining up with TRBD2. This CDR3 contains 15 residues. Per germline, CDR1 SGHTA and CDR2 FQGNSA. The V segment lost 1 base and the J segment 6 bases; nucleotides outside the gene matches: 5. The CDR3 is CASSLEGGSAGELFF. Written as DNA, the CDR3 is TGTGCCAGCAGCTTAGAGGGCGGGAGCGCCGGGGAGCTGTTTTTT.

The chain combines TRBV2 with TRBJ2-1, with TRBD2 matching over 11 bases. V shed 6 bases, J shed 6 bases, and the junction held 7 bases outside the gene matches. The CDR3 runs 15 residues. Germline V CDR1 and CDR2: SNHLY, FYNNEI. CDR3 nucleotides: TGTGCCAGCAGCCTGGGACTAGCGGAGTTCAATGAGCAGTTCTTC. Its protein is CASSLGLAEFNEQFF.

The rearrangement links TRBV7-2 to TRBJ1-5; D perhaps matches TRBD1 (6 bases). The germline V and J ends were trimmed by 1 base and 7 bases, with 20 bases remaining between them. The germline CDR1 and CDR2 sequences are SGHTA and FQGNSA. The CDR3 length is 17 residues. CDR3 region: CASSLEGGVRGYQPQHF. As DNA, the CDR3 is TGTGCCAGCAGCTTAGAGGGCGGGGTAAGGGGGTACCAGCCCCAGCATTTT.

V and J are TRBV6-5 and TRBJ2-7, with a weak D call TRBD2 (5 bases). The V gene's germline CDR1 is MNHEY and CDR2 SVGAGI. CDR3 length: 13 amino acids. Trimming shortened V by 2 bases and J by 3 bases, and 8 bases separated the two germline ends. The CDR3 loop reads CASSYQRFYEQYF. The CDR3 DNA sequence: TGTGCCAGCAGTTACCAGCGGTTCTACGAGCAGTACTTC.

The chain joins TRBV2 to TRBJ1-1; D may be TRBD1 (5 bases). Trimming took 6 bases from V and 2 from J, leaving 10 bases between them. The CDR3 has 13 residues. Germline values: CDR1 SNHLY, CDR2 FYNNEI. The CDR3 here is CASRGPFNTEAFF. CDR3 nucleotides: TGTGCCAGCAGGGGGCCGTTTAACACTGAAGCTTTCTTT.

The genes are TRBV28 and TRBJ1-1; 7 bases map to TRBD1. This CDR3 contains 16 residues. Germline V gene sequence: CDR1 MDHEN, CDR2 SYDVKM. V was pared by 6 bases and J by 0 bases, with 10 bases of the junction left unmatched. In DNA, the CDR3 is TGTGCCAGCAGACTGACAGGGATACTTATGAACACTGAAGCTTTCTTT. This translates into CASRLTGILMNTEAFF.

This chain joins TRBV28 and TRBJ2-7; D is undetermined. The CDR3 covers 16 residues. Germline CDR1 reads MDHEN; CDR2 reads SYDVKM. Deletions cut 5 bases from V and 1 base from J, with 18 bases between. CDR3 nucleotides: TGTGCCAGCAGTCCCTTAGGTTTTAATCCTTCCTACGAGCAGTACTTC. It codes for CASSPLGFNPSYEQYF.

The sample holds a few counts of this clone. This chain links TRBV9 with TRBJ2-7, with D perhaps matching TRBD1 (5 bases). Germline CDR1 reads SGDLS; CDR2 reads YYNGEE. The CDR3 contains 15 residues. V was cut by 2 bases and J by 2 bases, with 14 bases left in between. The CDR3 is CASSVGNRPPYEQYF. The CDR3 nucleotides read TGTGCCAGCAGCGTCGGTAACAGGCCCCCCTACGAGCAGTACTTC. Full variable domain (remainder filled in from reference TRBV9 and TRBJ2-7): DSGVTQTPKHLITATGQRVTLRCSPRSGDLSVYWYQQSLDQGLQFLIQYYNGEERAKGNILERFSAQQFPDLHSELNLSSLELGDSALYFCASSVGNRPPYEQYFGPGTRLTVT.

The V gene is TRBV2, the J gene TRBJ1-1; D not certain. The CDR3 has 14 residues. The germline CDR1 and CDR2 sequences are SNHLY and FYNNEI. V was trimmed by 1 base and J by 1 base, leaving 7 bases between them. CDR3 nucleotide sequence: TGTGCCAGCAGTGAAGGGGGAGAGAACACTGAAGCTTTCTTT. Amino acids: CASSEGGENTEAFF.

The CDR3 DNA reads TGTGCCAGCAGTCCGCCGGGATGGAGCAACAATGAGCAGTTCTTC. The encoded protein is CASSPPGWSNNEQFF. This chain connects TRBV28 to TRBJ2-1, with D possibly being TRBD2 (5 bases). The CDR3 is made up of 15 amino acids. V gave up 5 bases and J gave up 5 bases, with 16 bases separating them. The germline gives CDR1 MDHEN, CDR2 SYDVKM.

This clone came up once. The chain couples TRBV11-3 to TRBJ2-7, with a weak D call TRBD2 (6 bases). Germline CDR1 and CDR2: SGHNT and YENEEA. V lost 1 base to trimming and J lost 6 bases, with 7 bases between them. CDR3 size: 12 residues. CDR3 sequence: CASSLGRAEQYF. CDR3 in DNA: TGTGCCAGCAGCTTAGGGAGGGCCGAGCAGTACTTC.

V gene TRBV10-1 combines with J gene TRBJ2-1; a possible D gene is TRBD2 (6 bases). Trimming removed 6 bases from V and 9 bases from J, with 18 bases in between. The germline CDR1 and CDR2 sequences are WNHNN and SYGVQD (reference sequence). This CDR3 is built from 14 residues. Written as DNA, the CDR3 is TGCGCCAGCAGCAGGGACCGGGGGTTGGTTGAGCAGTTCTTC. Amino acids: CASSRDRGLVEQFF.

The V call is TRBV6-1, the J call TRBJ1-5; TRBD1 might be the D (5 bases). CDR1 MNHNS and CDR2 SASEGT come from the germline V gene. Trimming pared 2 bases from V and 2 bases from J, leaving 10 bases between. The CDR3 extends over 15 amino acids. The CDR3 sequence: CASSEWGKGNQPQHF. The CDR3 DNA is TGTGCCAGCAGTGAATGGGGGAAGGGCAATCAGCCCCAGCATTTT.

This chain joins TRBV7-9 and TRBJ2-4, with a weak D call TRBD2 (7 bases). Deletions cut 5 bases from V and 2 bases from J, with 10 bases between. The CDR3 is 14 amino acids. Germline CDR1 SEHNR, CDR2 FQNEAQ (reference sequence). CDR3 bases: TGTGCCAGCAGCCTGGGGGGGCCCAAAAACATTCAGTACTTC. This translates into CASSLGGPKNIQYF.

The gene calls are TRBV5-1 and TRBJ2-1, with 15 positions matching TRBD2. Per the germline V gene, CDR1 is SGHRS and CDR2 is YFSETQ. The CDR3 totals 16 residues. Trimming removed 4 bases from V and 8 bases from J; junction bases left unmatched: 7. CDR3 coding DNA: TGCGCCAGCAGCCCGGGACTAGCGGGAGGAGCCCATGAGCAGTTCTTC. It codes for CASSPGLAGGAHEQFF.

The V and J genes are TRBV19 and TRBJ2-5, with D uncertain. The germline gives CDR1 LNHDA, CDR2 SQIVND (reference sequence). The CDR3 contains 13 residues. V was pared by 8 bases and J by 6 bases, with 16 bases between. The CDR3 sequence is CASSDIAEKTQYF. In DNA form, the CDR3 reads TGTGCCAGTTCCGACATCGCCGAAAAGACCCAGTACTTC. Full variable domain (remainder filled in from reference TRBV19 and TRBJ2-5): DGGITQSPKYLFRKEGQNVTLSCEQNLNHDAMYWYRQDPGQGLRLIYYSQIVNDFQKGDIAEGYSVSREKKESFPLTVTSAQKNPTAFYLCASSDIAEKTQYFGPGTRLLVL.

Comment on this clone: Other nucleotide sequences in the sample specify the same CDR3. The chain is built from TRBV28 and TRBJ2-7; the D is unclear. Germline V lookup: CDR1 MDHEN, CDR2 SYDVKM. The V end was cut by 5 bases, the J end by 2 bases, with 10 bases between. The CDR3 consists of 13 residues. The CDR3 DNA reads TGTGCCAGCAGTAACCCGCGCGCCTACGAGCAGTACTTC. Translating it yields CASSNPRAYEQYF.

The V gene is TRBV28, the J gene TRBJ2-7, with 10 positions matching TRBD1. Germline V lookup: CDR1 MDHEN, CDR2 SYDVKM. The CDR3 loop spans 14 amino acids. V dropped 6 bases and J dropped 5; count of bases not matched to a gene: 7. In DNA, the CDR3 is TGTGCCAGCAGAAAAGACAGGGGGCTTAACGAGCAGTACTTC. Its protein is CASRKDRGLNEQYF.

This rearrangement joins TRBV14 to TRBJ1-1, with unresolved D. The V gene's germline CDR1 is SGHDN and CDR2 FVKESK. V lost 0 bases, J lost 1 base, and 12 bases lay in between. The CDR3 runs 16 residues. CDR3 nucleotides: TGTGCCAGCAGCCAAGAGCAGTGGGGTAGGAACACTGAAGCTTTCTTT. It yields the protein CASSQEQWGRNTEAFF.

This rearrangement joins TRBV6-5 to TRBJ1-1; D unresolved. Trimming removed 2 bases at V and 9 bases at J, with 13 bases between. The germline CDR1 and CDR2 sequences are MNHEY and SVGAGI. This CDR3 has 13 amino acids. This CDR3 reads CASSYALRNQAFF. The CDR3 DNA follows: TGTGCCAGCAGTTACGCGCTACGGAACCAAGCTTTCTTT.

This clone showed up just once. The chain joins TRBV9 to TRBJ2-5; D is possibly TRBD2 (6 bases). Germline V gene lookup returns CDR1 SGDLS and CDR2 YYNGEE. V was clipped by 3 bases and J by 5 bases, with 17 bases between them. There are 15 residues in the CDR3. CDR3 nucleotides: TGTGCCAGCAGCGAGGAGGGGAGCCACCGGGAGACCCAGTACTTC. Translating gives CASSEEGSHRETQYF.